The 15 T cell receptor beta chains below all came from one sample that was sequenced in a study of T cells in Graves' hyperthyroidism and ophthalmopathy. Amplified regions were TCR beta CDR3 sequences from RNA transcripts. Using the HTBI primer set, a first-round RT-PCR was run on the TCR CDR3. TCRdb re-derived calls from the multiplex PCR reads in MiXCR, one entry per CDR3 protein. The data show 300,000 or so distinct CDR3 sequences, with around a fifth seen just once and roughly 52% held by the top ten. Specimen: blood. These receptors were obtained from a woman between 50 and 59 years old with Graves' hyperthyroidism.

This clonotype was observed many times. The chain carries TRBV5-1 and TRBJ2-3, with 8 positions matching TRBD1. The CDR3 has 13 residues. Germline-derived CDR1 and CDR2 are SGHRS and YFSETQ. The ends lost 4 bases at V and 6 bases at J; junction bases unmatched: 4. For the CDR3, the DNA is TGCGCCAGCAGCACGGACAGGGTGGATACGCAGTATTTT. It codes for CASSTDRVDTQYF. Combining the CDR3 with reference TRBV5-1 and TRBJ2-3 gives the whole variable domain KAGVTQTPRYLIKTRGQQVTLSCSPISGHRSVSWYQQTPGQGLQFLFEYFSETQRNKGNFPGRFSGRQFSNSRSEMNVSTLELGDSALYLCASSTDRVDTQYFGPGTRLTVL.

The sample holds many counts of this clonotype. The V gene is TRBV12-3 or TRBV12-4, the J gene TRBJ1-1; 7 bases map to TRBD1. This CDR3 region has 15 residues. Trimming at V came to 6 bases and at J to 3 bases, leaving 10 bases not matched to a gene. In nucleotides, the CDR3 is TGTGCCAGCAGCATAGGGGGCGCGGGGGACACTGAAGCTTTCTTT. Translation: CASSIGGAGDTEAFF.

This clonotype came up many times. The chain uses TRBV11-2 and TRBJ2-1; D may be TRBD2 (6 bases). The CDR3 length is 12 residues. V dropped 3 bases and J dropped 9 bases, with 9 bases sitting between them. Germline-derived CDR1 and CDR2 are SGHAT and FQNNGV. The CDR3 DNA is TGTGCCAGCAGCTTTCGGGGGAGTGAGCAGTTCTTC. Encoded protein: CASSFRGSEQFF.

This clonotype was found a few times. One end of the junction fails to match germline, which may point to a read error. This rearrangement joins TRBV7-9 to TRBJ2-7; tentatively, D is TRBD1 (6 bases). The CDR3 loop spans 15 amino acids. The V gene's germline CDR1 is SEHNR and CDR2 FQNEAQ (reference sequence). This CDR3 reads CASSLEGTPSSEQYF. CDR3 DNA: TGTGCCAGCAGCTTAGAAGGGACACCGTCCTCCGAGCAGTACTTC.

A few counts support this clonotype. This chain connects TRBV6-4 to TRBJ1-6; D is unclear. Trimming removed 3 bases at V and 3 bases at J, with 9 bases between. CDR3 length equals 15 residues. Germline CDR1 reads MRHNA; CDR2 reads SNTAGT. The CDR3 bases are TGTGCCAGCAGTGATGGGAGAAGCTATAATTCACCCCTCCACTTT. Translated, it gives CASSDGRSYNSPLHF.

The V call is TRBV9, the J call TRBJ1-6; 12 bases map to TRBD1. Germline CDR1 SGDLS, CDR2 YYNGEE. Unmatched junction bases numbered 3, after V lost 3 bases and J lost 5 bases. The CDR3 is 16 amino acids. The chain's CDR3 is CASSEGTGGHNSPLHF. DNA for the CDR3: TGTGCCAGCAGCGAAGGGACAGGGGGCCATAATTCACCCCTCCACTTT.

At least ten counts were recorded for this clonotype. V is TRBV19 and J is TRBJ2-2, with TRBD2 identical over 10 bases. CDR1 and CDR2 from the germline V gene are LNHDA and SQIVND (reference sequence). The CDR3 spans 19 residues. The junction had 12 bases not matched to a gene; V was cut back by 0 bases and J by 5 bases. The CDR3 protein is CASSIERTSGIPSTGELFF. DNA for the CDR3: TGTGCCAGTAGTATAGAGAGGACTAGCGGAATACCCTCGACCGGGGAGCTGTTTTTT.

The chain combines TRBV2 with TRBJ2-3; 7 nucleotides match TRBD1. After removal of 4 bases from V and 0 bases from J, the junction contained 4 bases not matched to a gene. The V gene's germline CDR1 is SNHLY and CDR2 FYNNEI. The CDR3 has 15 amino acids. The CDR3 DNA sequence: TGTGCCAGCAGTGCACCACAGGGGAGCACAGATACGCAGTATTTT. It encodes CASSAPQGSTDTQYF.

This clonotype occurred many times. This sequence joins TRBV11-2 and TRBJ2-5; D is unresolved. The CDR3 totals 14 residues. Trimming left V 1 base short and J 6 bases short, with 12 bases between. CDR1 SGHAT and CDR2 FQNNGV come from the germline V gene. CDR3: CASSLGASKQTQYF. The CDR3 nucleotides are TGTGCCAGCAGCTTAGGGGCCTCCAAGCAGACCCAGTACTTC.

The chain combines TRBV6-1 with TRBJ2-1; 8 nucleotides agree with TRBD1. The J segment lost 6 bases and the V segment lost 10 bases, leaving 11 bases of the junction unmatched. Germline CDR1 reads MNHNS; CDR2 reads SASEGT. CDR3 length equals 14 residues. CDR3 in DNA: TGTGCCACCGGGATACGGACAGGGAGCAATGAGCAGTTCTTC. This encodes CATGIRTGSNEQFF.

This clonotype was recorded at least ten times. V gene TRBV20-1 combines with J gene TRBJ2-5, with D tentatively TRBD1 (5 bases). Trimming pared 1 base from V and 4 bases from J, leaving 13 bases between. In germline, CDR1 is DFQATT, CDR2 SNEGSKA (reference sequence). This CDR3 is 14 amino acids long. The CDR3 loop is CSARGNYQGETQYF. The CDR3 bases are TGCAGTGCTAGAGGGAACTATCAGGGAGAGACCCAGTACTTC.

This clonotype was recorded many times. The chain employs TRBV12-3 or TRBV12-4 and TRBJ2-7; D is perhaps TRBD2 (5 bases). V was trimmed by 2 bases and J by 0 bases, leaving 11 bases between them. The CDR3 runs to 15 residues. CDR3: CASSLMEATSYEQYF. CDR3 bases: TGTGCCAGCAGTTTAATGGAGGCCACCTCCTACGAGCAGTACTTC.

V is TRBV12-3 or TRBV12-4 and J is TRBJ2-7; tentative D call: TRBD1 (5 bases). The CDR3 is 14 amino acids. Trimming stripped 1 base from V and 3 bases from J, with 10 bases between. CDR3 in amino acids: CASSLGTRVYEQYF. Here the CDR3 DNA reads TGTGCCAGCAGTTTAGGGACACGGGTCTACGAGCAGTACTTC.

This clonotype was counted at least ten times. The rearrangement links TRBV30 to TRBJ1-3, with 8 bases identical to TRBD1. CDR1 GTSNPN and CDR2 SVGIG come from the germline V gene (reference sequence). This CDR3 comprises 16 residues. V lost 7 bases and J lost 3; bases outside the gene matches: 14. CDR3 in amino acids: CALSIGQGQIGNTIYF. The CDR3 DNA sequence: TGTGCCTTATCTATTGGACAGGGTCAAATTGGAAACACCATATATTTT.

This clonotype showed up just a few times. The chain carries TRBV29-1 and TRBJ2-7, with 12 bases lining up with TRBD2. Unmatched junction bases numbered 4, after V lost 5 bases and J lost 2 bases. The CDR3 is 14 amino acids. CDR1 and CDR2 (germline): SQVTM, ANQGSEA. CDR3 coding DNA: TGCAGCGTTAGTCCTAGCGGGGGGGCCTACGAGCAGTACTTC. This gives the protein CSVSPSGGAYEQYF.